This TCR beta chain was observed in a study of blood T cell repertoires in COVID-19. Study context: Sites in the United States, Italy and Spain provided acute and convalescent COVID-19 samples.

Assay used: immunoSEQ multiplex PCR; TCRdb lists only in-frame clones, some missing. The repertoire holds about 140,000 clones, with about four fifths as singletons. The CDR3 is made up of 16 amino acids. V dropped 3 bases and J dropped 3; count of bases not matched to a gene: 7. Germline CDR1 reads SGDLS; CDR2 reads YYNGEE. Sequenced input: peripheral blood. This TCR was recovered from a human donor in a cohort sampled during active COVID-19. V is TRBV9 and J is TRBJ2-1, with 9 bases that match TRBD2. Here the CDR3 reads CASSGKTSGSYNEQFF. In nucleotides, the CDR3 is TGTGCCAGCAGCGGGAAGACTAGCGGAAGCTACAATGAGCAGTTCTTC.